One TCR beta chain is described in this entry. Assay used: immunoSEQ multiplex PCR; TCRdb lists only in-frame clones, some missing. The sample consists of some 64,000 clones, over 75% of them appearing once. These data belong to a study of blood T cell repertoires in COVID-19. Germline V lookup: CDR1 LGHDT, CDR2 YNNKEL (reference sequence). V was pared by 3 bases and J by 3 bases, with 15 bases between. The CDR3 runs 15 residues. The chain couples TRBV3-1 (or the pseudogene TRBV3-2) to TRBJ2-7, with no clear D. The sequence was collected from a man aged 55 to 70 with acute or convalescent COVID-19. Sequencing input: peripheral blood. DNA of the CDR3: TGTGCCAGCAGCCATTATGGTGCCAGACACTACGAGCAGTACTTC. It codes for CASSHYGARHYEQYF.